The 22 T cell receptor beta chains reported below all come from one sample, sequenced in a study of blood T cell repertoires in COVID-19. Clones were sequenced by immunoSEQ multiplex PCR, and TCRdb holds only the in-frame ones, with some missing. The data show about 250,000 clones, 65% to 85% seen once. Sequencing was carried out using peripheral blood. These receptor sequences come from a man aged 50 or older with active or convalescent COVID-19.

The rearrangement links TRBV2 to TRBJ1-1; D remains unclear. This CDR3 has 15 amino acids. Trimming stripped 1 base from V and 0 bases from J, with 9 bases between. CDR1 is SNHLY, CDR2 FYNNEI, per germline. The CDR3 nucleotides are TGTGCCAGCAGTGAAGATCAGGCGTTGAACACTGAAGCTTTCTTT. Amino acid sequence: CASSEDQALNTEAFF.

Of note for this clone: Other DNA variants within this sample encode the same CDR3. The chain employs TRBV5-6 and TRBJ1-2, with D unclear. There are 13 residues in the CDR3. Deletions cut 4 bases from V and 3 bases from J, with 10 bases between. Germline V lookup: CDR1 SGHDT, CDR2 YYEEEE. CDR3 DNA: TGTGCCAGCAGCCCAGACATTTACTATGGCTACACCTTC. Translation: CASSPDIYYGYTF.

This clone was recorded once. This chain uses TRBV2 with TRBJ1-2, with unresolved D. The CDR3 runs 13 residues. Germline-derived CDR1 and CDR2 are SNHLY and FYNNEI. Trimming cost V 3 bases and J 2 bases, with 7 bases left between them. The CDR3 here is CASSDGQNYGYTF. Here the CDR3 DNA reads TGTGCCAGCAGTGATGGGCAGAACTATGGCTACACCTTC.

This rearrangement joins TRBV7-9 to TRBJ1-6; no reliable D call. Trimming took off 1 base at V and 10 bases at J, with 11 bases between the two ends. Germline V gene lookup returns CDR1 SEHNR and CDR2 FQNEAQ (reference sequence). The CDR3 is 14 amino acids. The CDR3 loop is CASSLGRQLSPLHF. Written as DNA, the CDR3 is TGTGCCAGCAGCTTAGGCAGGCAATTATCACCCCTCCACTTT.

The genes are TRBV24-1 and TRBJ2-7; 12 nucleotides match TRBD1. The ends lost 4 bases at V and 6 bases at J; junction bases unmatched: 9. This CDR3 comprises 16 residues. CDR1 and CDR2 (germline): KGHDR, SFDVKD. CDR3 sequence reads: CATSDYTGTGGGEQYF. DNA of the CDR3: TGTGCCACCAGTGACTACACCGGGACAGGGGGCGGCGAGCAGTACTTC.

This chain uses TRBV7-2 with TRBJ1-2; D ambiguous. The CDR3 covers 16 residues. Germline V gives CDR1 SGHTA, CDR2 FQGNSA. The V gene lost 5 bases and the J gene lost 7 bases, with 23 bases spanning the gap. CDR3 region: CASSPRRGRVFGGYTF. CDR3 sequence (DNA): TGTGCCAGCAGCCCACGTAGAGGGAGGGTGTTTGGTGGCTACACCTTC.

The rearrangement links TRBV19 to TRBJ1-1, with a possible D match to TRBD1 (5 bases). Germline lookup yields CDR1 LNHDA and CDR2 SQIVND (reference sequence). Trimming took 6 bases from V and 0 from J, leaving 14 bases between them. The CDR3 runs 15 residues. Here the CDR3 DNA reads TGTGCCAGTAGCGCGGGACGGTTAATGAACACTGAAGCTTTCTTT. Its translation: CASSAGRLMNTEAFF.

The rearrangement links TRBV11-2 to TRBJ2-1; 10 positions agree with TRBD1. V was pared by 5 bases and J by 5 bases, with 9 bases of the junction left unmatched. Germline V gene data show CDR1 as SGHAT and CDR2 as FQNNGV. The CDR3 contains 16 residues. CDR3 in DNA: TGTGCCAGCAGCCCTAGACAGGGGGCGATTGACAATGAGCAGTTCTTC. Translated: CASSPRQGAIDNEQFF.

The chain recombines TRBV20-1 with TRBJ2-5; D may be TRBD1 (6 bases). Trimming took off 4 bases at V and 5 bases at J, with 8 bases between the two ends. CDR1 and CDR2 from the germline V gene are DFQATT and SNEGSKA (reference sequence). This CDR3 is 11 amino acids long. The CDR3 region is CSANRAETQYF. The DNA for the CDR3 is TGCAGTGCTAACAGGGCGGAGACCCAGTACTTC.

This CDR3 is CASSQDWGDIGNEQFF. The CDR3 DNA sequence: TGCGCCAGCAGCCAAGATTGGGGGGATATCGGCAATGAGCAGTTCTTC. J is TRBJ2-1 and V is TRBV4-1; possible D gene TRBD2, 6 bases. Per the germline V gene, CDR1 is MGHRA and CDR2 is YSYEKL. V lost 0 bases and J 6 bases, leaving 15 bases between the germline ends. The CDR3 has 16 residues.

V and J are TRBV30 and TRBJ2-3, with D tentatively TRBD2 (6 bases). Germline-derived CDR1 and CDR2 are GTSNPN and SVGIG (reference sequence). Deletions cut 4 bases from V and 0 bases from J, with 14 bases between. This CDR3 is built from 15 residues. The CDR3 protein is CAWTTGSHSTDTQYF. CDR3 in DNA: TGTGCCTGGACCACCGGGAGCCATAGCACAGATACGCAGTATTTT.

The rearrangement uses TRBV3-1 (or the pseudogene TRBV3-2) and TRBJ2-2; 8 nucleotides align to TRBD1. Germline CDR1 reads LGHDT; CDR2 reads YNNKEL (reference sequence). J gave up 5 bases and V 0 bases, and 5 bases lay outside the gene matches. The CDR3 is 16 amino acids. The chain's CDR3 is CASSQERTGGTGELFF. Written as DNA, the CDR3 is TGTGCCAGCAGCCAAGAACGAACAGGGGGAACCGGGGAGCTGTTTTTT.

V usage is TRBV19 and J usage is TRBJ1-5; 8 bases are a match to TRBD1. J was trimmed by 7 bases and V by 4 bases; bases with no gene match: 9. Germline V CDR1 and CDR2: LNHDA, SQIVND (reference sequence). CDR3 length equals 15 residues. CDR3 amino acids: CASSSPRTGSQPQHF. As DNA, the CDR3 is TGTGCCAGTAGTAGCCCGAGGACAGGGTCCCAGCCCCAGCATTTT. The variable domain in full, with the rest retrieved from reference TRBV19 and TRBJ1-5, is DGGITQSPKYLFRKEGQNVTLSCEQNLNHDAMYWYRQDPGQGLRLIYYSQIVNDFQKGDIAEGYSVSREKKESFPLTVTSAQKNPTAFYLCASSSPRTGSQPQHFGDGTRLSIL.

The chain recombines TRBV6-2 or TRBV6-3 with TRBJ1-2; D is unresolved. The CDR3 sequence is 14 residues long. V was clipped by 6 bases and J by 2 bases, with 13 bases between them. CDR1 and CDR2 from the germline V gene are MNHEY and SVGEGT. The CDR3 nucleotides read TGTGCCAGCAGCCCCACACCTAGGAACTATGGCTACACCTTC. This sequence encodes CASSPTPRNYGYTF.

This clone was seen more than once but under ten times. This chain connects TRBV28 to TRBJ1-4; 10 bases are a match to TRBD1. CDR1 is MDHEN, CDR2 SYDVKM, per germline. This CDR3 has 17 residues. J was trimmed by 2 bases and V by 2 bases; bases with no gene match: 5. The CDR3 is CASSLRQGARTNEKLFF. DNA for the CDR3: TGTGCCAGCAGTTTACGACAGGGGGCGCGTACTAATGAAAAACTGTTTTTT.

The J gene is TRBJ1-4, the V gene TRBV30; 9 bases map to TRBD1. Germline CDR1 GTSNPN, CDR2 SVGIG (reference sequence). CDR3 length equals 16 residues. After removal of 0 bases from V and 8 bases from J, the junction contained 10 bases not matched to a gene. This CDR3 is CAWSVGTGFDAEKLFF. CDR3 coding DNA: TGTGCCTGGAGTGTGGGGACAGGGTTCGATGCCGAAAAACTGTTTTTT.

CDR3 sequence (DNA): TGTGCCAGCAGCCCCCCGACGGGGAACACCGGGGAGCTGTTTTTT. The encoded protein is CASSPPTGNTGELFF. The rearrangement uses TRBV28 and TRBJ2-2; D gene unclear. Germline assignment: CDR1 MDHEN and CDR2 SYDVKM. The CDR3 length is 15 residues. The V end lost 6 bases, the J end lost 1 base, and 12 bases lay between the germline ends. Using reference TRBV28 and TRBJ2-2 for the parts outside the CDR3, the full variable domain is DVKVTQSSRYLVKRTGEKVFLECVQDMDHENMFWYRQDPGLGLRLIYFSYDVKMKEKGDIPEGYSVSREKKERFSLILESASTNQTSMYLCASSPPTGNTGELFFGEGSRLTVL.

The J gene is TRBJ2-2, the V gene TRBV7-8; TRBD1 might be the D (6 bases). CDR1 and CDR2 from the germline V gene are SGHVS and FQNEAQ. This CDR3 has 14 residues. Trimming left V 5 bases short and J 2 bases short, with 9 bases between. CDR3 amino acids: CASSQGLNTGELFF. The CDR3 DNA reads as TGTGCCAGCAGCCAGGGGTTAAACACCGGGGAGCTGTTTTTT.

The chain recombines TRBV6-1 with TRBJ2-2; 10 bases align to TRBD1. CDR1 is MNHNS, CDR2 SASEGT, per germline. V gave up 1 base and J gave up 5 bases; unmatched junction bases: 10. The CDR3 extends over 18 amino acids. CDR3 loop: CASSEGHPGTGVTGELFF. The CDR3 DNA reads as TGTGCCAGCAGTGAAGGGCATCCCGGGACAGGGGTAACCGGGGAGCTGTTTTTT.

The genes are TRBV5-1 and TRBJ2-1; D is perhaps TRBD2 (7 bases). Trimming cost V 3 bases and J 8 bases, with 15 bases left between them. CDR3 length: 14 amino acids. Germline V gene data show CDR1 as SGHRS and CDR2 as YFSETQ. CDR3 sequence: CASSSPRGGHEQFF. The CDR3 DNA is TGCGCCAGCAGCTCACCGAGGGGGGGGCATGAGCAGTTCTTC.

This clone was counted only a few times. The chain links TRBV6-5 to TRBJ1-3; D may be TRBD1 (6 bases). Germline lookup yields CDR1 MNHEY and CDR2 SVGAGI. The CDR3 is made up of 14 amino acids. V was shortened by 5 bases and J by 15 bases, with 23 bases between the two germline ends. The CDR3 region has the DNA TGTGCCAGCAGTCCCGGGACAATGCTTCAGGTCCCATATTTT. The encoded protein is CASSPGTMLQVPYF.

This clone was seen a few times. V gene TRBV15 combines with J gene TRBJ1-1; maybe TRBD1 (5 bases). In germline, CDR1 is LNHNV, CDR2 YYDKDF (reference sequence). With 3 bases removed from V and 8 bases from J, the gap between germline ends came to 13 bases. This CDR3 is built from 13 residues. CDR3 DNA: TGTGCCACCAGCAGTCCGCAGGGTTCCGAAGCTTTCTTT. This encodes CATSSPQGSEAFF.